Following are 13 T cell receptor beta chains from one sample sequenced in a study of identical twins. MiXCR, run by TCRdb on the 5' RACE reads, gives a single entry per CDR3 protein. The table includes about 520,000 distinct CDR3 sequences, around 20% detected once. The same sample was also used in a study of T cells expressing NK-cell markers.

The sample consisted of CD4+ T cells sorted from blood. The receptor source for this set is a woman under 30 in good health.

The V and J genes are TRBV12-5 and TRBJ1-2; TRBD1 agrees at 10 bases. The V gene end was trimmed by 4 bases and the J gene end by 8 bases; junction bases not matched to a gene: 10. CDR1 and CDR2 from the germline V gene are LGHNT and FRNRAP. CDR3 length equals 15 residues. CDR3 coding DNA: TGTGCTAGTGGTTCAGCTCGACAGGGGGCAAGAGGCTACACCTTC. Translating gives CASGSARQGARGYTF.

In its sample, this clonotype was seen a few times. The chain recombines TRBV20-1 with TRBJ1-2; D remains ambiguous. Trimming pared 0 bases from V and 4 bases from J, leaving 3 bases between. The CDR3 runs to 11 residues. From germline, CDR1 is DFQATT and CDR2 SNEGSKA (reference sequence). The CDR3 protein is CSARESYGYTF. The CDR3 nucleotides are TGCAGTGCTAGAGAGAGCTATGGCTACACCTTC.

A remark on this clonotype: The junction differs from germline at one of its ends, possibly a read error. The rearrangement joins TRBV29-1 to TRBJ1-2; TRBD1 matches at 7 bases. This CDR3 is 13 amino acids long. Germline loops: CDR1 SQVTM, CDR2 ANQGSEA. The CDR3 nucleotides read TGCTGCGTTGAACAGGGGCCGAGCTATGGCTACACCTTC. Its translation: CCVEQGPSYGYTF.

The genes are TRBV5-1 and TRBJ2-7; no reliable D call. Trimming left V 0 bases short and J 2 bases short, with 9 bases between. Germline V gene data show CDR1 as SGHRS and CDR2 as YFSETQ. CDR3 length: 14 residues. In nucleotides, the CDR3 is TGCGCCAGCAGCTTGGGGGTGGCAGCCTACGAGCAGTACTTC. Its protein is CASSLGVAAYEQYF.

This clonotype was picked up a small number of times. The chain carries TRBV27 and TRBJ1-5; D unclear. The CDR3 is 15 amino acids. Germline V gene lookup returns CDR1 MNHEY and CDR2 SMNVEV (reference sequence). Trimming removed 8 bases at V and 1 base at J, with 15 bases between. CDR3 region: CASGARGPSNQPQHF. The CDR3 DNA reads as TGTGCCAGCGGCGCGAGAGGACCGAGCAATCAGCCCCAGCATTTT.

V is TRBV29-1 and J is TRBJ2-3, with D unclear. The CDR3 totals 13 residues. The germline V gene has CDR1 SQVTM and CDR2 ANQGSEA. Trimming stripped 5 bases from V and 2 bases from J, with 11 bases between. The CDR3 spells CSVLVPATDTQYF. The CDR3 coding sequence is TGCAGCGTTCTCGTTCCGGCCACAGATACGCAGTATTTT.

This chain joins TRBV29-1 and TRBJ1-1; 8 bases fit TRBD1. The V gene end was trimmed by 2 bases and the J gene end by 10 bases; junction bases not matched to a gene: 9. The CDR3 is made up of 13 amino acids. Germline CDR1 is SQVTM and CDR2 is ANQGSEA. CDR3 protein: CSVEQGAGSGAFF. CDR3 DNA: TGCAGCGTTGAACAGGGGGCAGGGTCGGGAGCTTTCTTT.

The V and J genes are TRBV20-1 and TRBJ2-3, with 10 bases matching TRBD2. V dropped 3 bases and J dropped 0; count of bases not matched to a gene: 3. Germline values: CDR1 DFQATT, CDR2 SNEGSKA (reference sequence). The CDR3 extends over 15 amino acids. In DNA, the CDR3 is TGCAGTGCTAGGACTAGCGGGTCGAGCACAGATACGCAGTATTTT. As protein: CSARTSGSSTDTQYF.

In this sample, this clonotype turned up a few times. CDR3 sequence (DNA): TGCGCCAGCAGCTTGGACCGTTATCCGGCTTTCTTT. Translation: CASSLDRYPAFF. The chain joins TRBV5-1 to TRBJ1-1, with D hard to call. With 0 bases removed from V and 11 bases from J, the gap between germline ends came to 11 bases. The CDR3 is 12 residues long. Germline CDR1 and CDR2: SGHRS and YFSETQ.

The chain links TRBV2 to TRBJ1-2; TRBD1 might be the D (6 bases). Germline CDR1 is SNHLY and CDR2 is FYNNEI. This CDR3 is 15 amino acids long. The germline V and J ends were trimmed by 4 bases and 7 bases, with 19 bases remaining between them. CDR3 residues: CASSGLTGLTGGYTF. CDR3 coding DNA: TGTGCCAGCAGTGGACTGACAGGCCTAACTGGTGGCTACACCTTC.

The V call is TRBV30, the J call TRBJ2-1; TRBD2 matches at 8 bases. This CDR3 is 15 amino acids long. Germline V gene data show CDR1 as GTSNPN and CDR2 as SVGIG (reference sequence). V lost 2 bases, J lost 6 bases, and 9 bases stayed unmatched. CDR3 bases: TGTGCCTGGAGTAGTTTCGGACTAGCCGTCAATGAGCAGTTCTTC. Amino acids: CAWSSFGLAVNEQFF.

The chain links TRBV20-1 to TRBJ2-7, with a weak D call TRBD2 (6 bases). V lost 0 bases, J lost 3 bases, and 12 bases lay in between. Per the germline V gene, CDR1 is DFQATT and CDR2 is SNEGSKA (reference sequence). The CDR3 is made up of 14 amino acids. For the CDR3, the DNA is TGCAGTGCTAGAGAGGGGACTCCCGACTACGAGCAGTACTTC. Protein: CSAREGTPDYEQYF.

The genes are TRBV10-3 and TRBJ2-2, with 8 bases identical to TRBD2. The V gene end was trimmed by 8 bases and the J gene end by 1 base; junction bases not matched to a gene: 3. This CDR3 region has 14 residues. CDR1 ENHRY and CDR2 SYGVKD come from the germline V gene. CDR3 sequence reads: CAISGRENTGELFF. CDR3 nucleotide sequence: TGTGCCATCTCCGGGAGGGAGAACACCGGGGAGCTGTTTTTT.